This passage covers 10 T cell receptor beta chains from one sample sequenced in a study of T-cell memory formation after mild COVID-19. MiXCR, applied by TCRdb to the 5' RACE reads, yields one record per CDR3 protein. Among roughly 500,000 distinct CDR3 sequences listed, roughly 20% were seen once. The sequenced sample was PBMCs or a T cell subset sorted from them (not recorded which). The source of these receptors is an adult woman who had mild COVID-19 (a few samples of this study predate the infection). Cell type and time point are not known.

This clonotype came up many times. The chain uses TRBV12-3 or TRBV12-4 and TRBJ2-2; D ambiguous. The CDR3 consists of 12 residues. V lost 3 bases to trimming and J lost 7 bases, with 6 bases between them. The CDR3 DNA follows: TGTGCCAGCAGTTTTGAAGGCGGGGAGCTGTTTTTT. It encodes CASSFEGGELFF.

The rearrangement uses TRBV6-6 and TRBJ2-7; 12 bases match TRBD2. CDR1 and CDR2 from the germline V gene are MNHNY and SVGAGI (reference sequence). The V and J ends lost 2 bases and 6 bases, in that order; junction bases with no gene match: 5. This CDR3 contains 15 residues. CDR3 sequence (DNA): TGTGCCAGCAGTTACAAGACTAGCGGGAGTGCCGAGCAGTACTTC. Translation gives CASSYKTSGSAEQYF.

CDR3 bases: TGTGCCAGCAGACCCCCTCACCGCACTGACAATGAGCAGTTCTTC. It specifies CASRPPHRTDNEQFF. The chain couples TRBV5-4 to TRBJ2-1, with D unresolved. V shed 5 bases and J shed 5 bases, with 17 bases lying between them. The length of the CDR3 is 15 residues. Germline V CDR1 and CDR2: SGHNT, YYREEE (reference sequence).

V usage is TRBV13 and J usage is TRBJ1-2; D might be TRBD1 (5 bases). The CDR3 loop spans 15 amino acids. V was shortened by 0 bases and J by 4 bases, with 12 bases between the two germline ends. CDR1 is PRHDT and CDR2 is FYEKMQ in the germline V gene (reference sequence). CDR3 in DNA: TGTGCCAGCAGCTTAGGAACGGGGGTGGGCTATGGCTACACCTTC. As protein: CASSLGTGVGYGYTF.

This chain links TRBV10-3 with TRBJ2-7, with 8 bases identical to TRBD2. The ends lost 5 bases at V and 4 bases at J; junction bases unmatched: 7. Germline V CDR1 and CDR2: ENHRY, SYGVKD. The CDR3 runs to 14 residues. As DNA, the CDR3 is TGTGCCATCAGTCCGCTAGCGGGTAATTACGAGCAGTACTTC. Protein sequence: CAISPLAGNYEQYF.

The rearrangement links TRBV19 to TRBJ2-7, with TRBD1 matching over 8 bases. Trimming cost V 6 bases and J 2 bases; bases outside gene matches: 9. The CDR3 sequence is 15 residues long. Germline V gives CDR1 LNHDA, CDR2 SQIVND (reference sequence). The CDR3 sequence is CASSKTGTGTYEQYF. DNA for the CDR3: TGTGCCAGTAGCAAAACCGGGACAGGCACCTACGAGCAGTACTTC. Combining the CDR3 with reference TRBV19 and TRBJ2-7 gives the whole variable domain DGGITQSPKYLFRKEGQNVTLSCEQNLNHDAMYWYRQDPGQGLRLIYYSQIVNDFQKGDIAEGYSVSREKKESFPLTVTSAQKNPTAFYLCASSKTGTGTYEQYFGPGTRLTVT.

This sequence joins TRBV12-3 or TRBV12-4 and TRBJ1-1; no firm D call. Trimming pared 4 bases from V and 4 bases from J, leaving 13 bases between. The CDR3 has 14 residues. In DNA form, the CDR3 reads TGTGCCAGCAGTTCTCAGACGATTGTCACTGAAGCTTTCTTT. Residues: CASSSQTIVTEAFF.

This clonotype appeared a few times. The chain uses TRBV7-8 and TRBJ2-1, with 7 bases identical to TRBD1. The V gene end was trimmed by 3 bases and the J gene end by 3 bases; junction bases not matched to a gene: 5. The CDR3 loop spans 15 amino acids. CDR1 and CDR2 (germline): SGHVS, FQNEAQ. DNA of the CDR3: TGTGCCAGCAGCTTTAGGGACAGCAACTACAATGAGCAGTTCTTC. Translating gives CASSFRDSNYNEQFF.

The V and J genes are TRBV5-1 and TRBJ1-6; 7 bases align to TRBD1. This CDR3 spans 14 amino acids. With V trimmed by 4 bases and J by 12 bases, 10 bases remained unmatched. Germline V gene lookup returns CDR1 SGHRS and CDR2 YFSETQ. The CDR3 bases are TGCGCCAGCAGCGACCGGGACAGAAGGGGACCCCTCCACTTT. This translates into CASSDRDRRGPLHF.

The rearrangement joins TRBV3-1 to TRBJ2-7; possible D gene TRBD1, 6 bases. The CDR3 consists of 13 residues. Between the trimmed V and J ends, which lost 2 bases and 6 bases, there was a span of 11 bases. Germline CDR1 reads LGHDT; CDR2 reads YNNKEL (reference sequence). The DNA of the CDR3 is TGTGCCAGCAGCCAACAACAGGGTCGCGAGCAGTACTTC. This translates into CASSQQQGREQYF.